This TCR beta chain appears in the sequencing data of a study of shared clonotypes between healthy human individuals (dated by TCRdb to about 2020). Broadly, across the study: Three men and a couple of women, aged 18 to 49 years, made up the cohort. Per donor, leukapheresis produced somewhere between about 0.9 and 10 billion PBMCs. To estimate repertoire size and how much clonotype sharing occurs between individuals, the study deeply sequenced the blood TCR repertoires of five healthy adults. For each donor, CD4 naive and CD4 memory were each run on three plates, CD8 naive on two plates, and CD8 memory on one plate. To increase sequencing depth and limit assay-specific biases, different laboratories used diverse techniques to prepare libraries and sequence TCR repertoires. Study-wide conclusions, independent of this receptor: The genetic and exposure-history diversity represented was limited by the small number of donors. Estimated clonotype richness was generally larger for naive than for memory subsets. Sampling was restricted to blood, and TCR repertoires in tissue are likely to differ from TCR repertoires in blood. Approximately 4.8% of naive CD4, roughly 3.5% of naive CD8, 2.3% of memory CD4, and over 0.35% of memory CD8 clonotypes were shared across several donors. Even with the large sequencing depth, rarefaction of the sorted-subset datasets indicated that sequencing was incomplete. Pairwise subsampling indicated that sequencing depth was expected to affect the degree of clonotype sharing among donors. Higher generation probabilities were observed for clonotypes shared by all four sorted-subset donors than for non-shared clonotypes.

Points on this clone: It has no known antigen specificity. Base quality data are lacking; no much larger clone is found one base away.

CD8 naive samples were CD45RO-negative cells positively selected for CCR7, giving a CD45RA+CCR7+ population that excluded TemRA cells. Donors were healthy HIV-negative adults with no recently reported acute infections or vaccinations. All donors were Caucasian adults living in Nashville, Tennessee, USA. Blood was collected by leukapheresis, and PBMCs were isolated by Ficoll-Histopaque density gradient centrifugation and then cryopreserved in liquid nitrogen vapor phase. Purity and quantity of every magnetically sorted T cell population were checked by analytical flow cytometry. From each sorted fraction, genomic DNA was isolated and quantified by UV absorbance on a Nanodrop 2000c. CDR1 and CDR2 are drawn from the germline V gene: SGHRS, YFSETQ. V is trimmed back by 4 bases and J by 2 bases, and the junction contains 18 bases that no gene match accounts for. The CDR3 sequence holds 19 residues, the cysteine and phenylalanine included. The sequence is cut down to CDR3 DNA, 57 bases in frame from base 1.

Using the deep immunoSEQ assay, multiplex PCR amplified TCR CDR3 regions from genomic DNA. Extracted genomic DNA from each cell subset was spread evenly across all wells of several immunoSEQ 96-well plates, with each plate serving as a replicate. For sorted subsets, 200 ng of genomic DNA, equivalent to 25,000 to 35,000 T cell genomes, went into each replicate PCR. Purified libraries were quantified with a Qubit 3.0 fluorometer, sized on a Bioanalyzer 2100, and re-quantified with the KAPA Library Quantification kit. Every immunoSEQ 96-well plate was sequenced on a separate single-read 150-cycle Illumina NextSeq 550 flow cell. In the authors' own workflow: Because only junctional sequences without quality scores were contained in the immunoSEQ output, filtering matching that applied to full-length reads could not be performed. Sequences were annotated with PyIR, a Python wrapper for IgBLAST v1.9, using IMGT germline references to assign V/J genes and CDR3. Reads were filtered out if the reads had weak V/J assignments (E-value above 1e-6), no CDR3, stop codons, out-of-frame junctions, or ambiguous translated residues. V3J clonotypes were defined by identical inferred V gene, J gene, and CDR3 amino acid sequence. Percentage overlap between repertoires was calculated by dividing the number of shared unique clonotypes by the size of the smaller repertoire. RTK rarefaction, the Chao1 estimator, and Recon v2.1 estimates of unobserved clonotypes were used to assess repertoire richness. Generation probabilities were computed with OLGA for all TCRbeta clonotypes obtained by the gDNA method from several donors. Held by TCRdb, this immuneACCESS table contains in-frame sequences only and omits some clones. Under half of the omission traces to an unresolved V gene where checked; the cause of the rest is unknown. For V, J and clone size, that table is used; D and trimming come from the DNA. In all, the sample holds about 610,000 clones, and approximately 96% of those were seen once. The ten largest clones take up less than 0.13% of the sample.

Sequenced material: naive CD8+ T cells sorted from blood. The cell subset or site tag for this specimen amounts to: CD45RA+CCR7+. The chain is encoded by TRBV5-1 joined to TRBJ1-1, with 9 middle bases fitting TRBD1. This TCR was sampled from a woman aged 30 to 39 in good health. In nucleotide form, the sequence is TGCGCCAGCAGCCGACCTCTCGAGGGACAGGGAAGGGCAAACACTGAAGCTTTCTTT. Translated, this gives CASSRPLEGQGRANTEAFF. Reference TRBV5-1 and TRBJ1-1 genes cover what lies past the CDR3, so the full variable domain is KAGVTQTPRYLIKTRGQQVTLSCSPISGHRSVSWYQQTPGQGLQFLFEYFSETQRNKGNFPGRFSGRQFSNSRSEMNVSTLELGDSALYLCASSRPLEGQGRANTEAFFGQGTRLTVV.